Each of the 26 T cell receptor beta chains below was sequenced from the same sample in a study of T cell responses to AZD1222 COVID-19 vaccine. Profiling relied on immunoSEQ multiplex PCR, and the TCRdb table lists in-frame clones only, not all of them. This table has 120,000 or so clones, 89% appearing once. This sample comprised peripheral blood, obtained on day 0 of AZD1222 vaccination. These receptors came from an adult in good health.

The rearrangement uses TRBV29-1 and TRBJ1-1, with a possible D match to TRBD1 (5 bases). This CDR3 spans 18 amino acids. The V end lost 6 bases, the J end lost 4 bases, and 30 bases lay between the germline ends. CDR1 is SQVTM and CDR2 is ANQGSEA in the germline V gene. The CDR3 sequence: CSVSGYTTEGSGGTEAFF. The DNA of the CDR3 is TGCAGCGTCTCAGGTTACACTACCGAGGGGTCGGGGGGCACTGAAGCTTTCTTT.

The J gene is TRBJ1-2, the V gene TRBV5-4, with unresolved D. V was shortened by 0 bases and J by 6 bases, with 12 bases between the two germline ends. The CDR3 runs to 14 residues. Germline CDR1 SGHNT, CDR2 YYREEE (reference sequence). The DNA for the CDR3 is TGTGCCAGCAGCTTGGATGCGGGGTTCGATGGCTACACCTTC. Its protein is CASSLDAGFDGYTF.

Turning to this clone: An end of the junction differs from the germline gene, which may be a read error. V is TRBV7-6 and J is TRBJ1-2, with D hard to call. This CDR3 contains 8 residues. CDR1 is SGHVS, CDR2 FNYEAQ, per germline. DNA for the CDR3: TGTGCCAGCAGCTCGCCCCTCTTC. Translating gives CASSSPLF.

The rearrangement links TRBV29-1 to TRBJ2-5; no definite D call. Germline V gene data show CDR1 as SQVTM and CDR2 as ANQGSEA. This CDR3 comprises 15 residues. V lost 6 bases and J 3 bases, leaving 20 bases between the germline ends. The CDR3 reads CSVAPDTANKETQYF. In DNA, the CDR3 is TGCAGCGTGGCCCCCGACACGGCCAATAAAGAGACCCAGTACTTC.

The V and J genes are TRBV24-1 and TRBJ2-7; a weak D match, TRBD2 (5 bases). The V gene lost 5 bases and the J gene lost 2 bases, with 12 bases spanning the gap. This CDR3 spans 14 amino acids. Germline-derived CDR1 and CDR2 are KGHDR and SFDVKD. Here the CDR3 reads CATSGVTGTYEQYF. The CDR3 DNA is TGTGCCACCAGTGGGGTTACGGGGACCTACGAGCAGTACTTC.

This clone was observed a few times. This chain connects TRBV29-1 to TRBJ2-2, with D perhaps TRBD2 (6 bases). CDR3 size: 15 residues. Germline V gives CDR1 SQVTM, CDR2 ANQGSEA. With 6 bases removed from V and 0 bases from J, the gap between germline ends came to 14 bases. CDR3 region: CSVSGPTANTGELFF. In DNA, the CDR3 is TGCAGCGTCAGCGGGCCAACTGCGAACACCGGGGAGCTGTTTTTT.

This chain joins TRBV5-1 and TRBJ2-7; D might be TRBD2 (7 bases). The germline V and J ends were trimmed by 3 bases and 3 bases, with 19 bases remaining between them. CDR3 length: 16 amino acids. Germline CDR1 SGHRS, CDR2 YFSETQ. The CDR3 loop is CASSSRPSGTLYEQYF. The DNA for the CDR3 is TGCGCCAGCAGCTCCCGGCCCAGCGGGACACTCTACGAGCAGTACTTC.

V and J are TRBV6-5 and TRBJ2-2; 7 bases agree with TRBD2. Germline values: CDR1 MNHEY, CDR2 SVGAGI. This CDR3 is built from 13 residues. V trimming: 8 bases; J trimming: 5 bases; junction bases outside the gene matches: 5. CDR3 protein: CASGRVETGELFF. CDR3 bases: TGTGCCAGCGGGAGGGTCGAGACCGGGGAGCTGTTTTTT.

This clone was recorded once. The V and J genes are TRBV19 and TRBJ1-5; D unclear. Per germline, CDR1 LNHDA and CDR2 SQIVND (reference sequence). The CDR3 has 12 amino acids. V was pared by 4 bases and J by 4 bases, with 5 bases between. For the CDR3, the DNA is TGTGCCAGTAGTAAGTTAAATCAGCCCCAGCATTTT. It encodes CASSKLNQPQHF.

This clone has more than one count but fewer than ten. The rearrangement uses TRBV29-1 and TRBJ2-5, with TRBD2 matching over 10 bases. CDR3 length: 15 amino acids. The V gene end was trimmed by 7 bases and the J gene end by 1 base; junction bases not matched to a gene: 9. The germline CDR1 and CDR2 sequences are SQVTM and ANQGSEA. The CDR3 loop is CSGSLTSGLQETQYF. The CDR3 DNA reads TGCAGCGGATCCCTGACTAGCGGGCTCCAAGAGACCCAGTACTTC.

This rearrangement joins TRBV6-1 to TRBJ1-3, with D unresolved. Germline V gives CDR1 MNHNS, CDR2 SASEGT. Deletions cut 4 bases from V and 0 bases from J, with 13 bases between. This CDR3 contains 16 residues. CDR3 amino acids: CASSGRQQSSGNTIYF. CDR3 bases: TGTGCCAGCAGTGGGAGACAACAGAGCTCTGGAAACACCATATATTTT.

The CDR3 DNA reads TGTGCCAGCAGTCGTTGGGAGACCGGACAGTTCAATCAGCCCCAGCATTTT. Its translation: CASSRWETGQFNQPQHF. The chain links TRBV28 to TRBJ1-5, with a tentative D call TRBD1 (6 bases). Trimming took off 5 bases at V and 3 bases at J, with 20 bases between the two ends. CDR1 and CDR2 (germline): MDHEN, SYDVKM. CDR3 length equals 17 residues.

The chain is built from TRBV11-2 and TRBJ1-3; no definite D call. CDR1 and CDR2 (germline): SGHAT, FQNNGV. The CDR3 covers 14 residues. Trimming removed 1 base from V and 0 bases from J, with 4 bases in between. The CDR3 DNA follows: TGTGCCAGCAGCTTAGTGGCCTCTGGAAACACCATATATTTT. This codes for CASSLVASGNTIYF.

In DNA form, the CDR3 reads TGTGCCAGCAGTTTGGGGTCCGAGCAGTTCTTC. Residues: CASSLGSEQFF. The chain is built from TRBV27 and TRBJ2-1, with D uncertain. Trimming stripped 3 bases from V and 10 bases from J, with 7 bases between. CDR1 and CDR2 from the germline V gene are MNHEY and SMNVEV (reference sequence). CDR3 length equals 11 residues.

This sequence joins TRBV11-2 and TRBJ2-3, with D maybe TRBD2 (6 bases). This CDR3 spans 14 amino acids. Trimming stripped 5 bases from V and 2 bases from J, with 11 bases between. Germline V gene lookup returns CDR1 SGHAT and CDR2 FQNNGV. CDR3 sequence (DNA): TGTGCCAGCAGCCTGGGACTTGTCACAGATACGCAGTATTTT. This codes for CASSLGLVTDTQYF. Full variable domain (rest looked up from reference TRBV11-2 and TRBJ2-3): EAGVAQSPRYKIIEKRQSVAFWCNPISGHATLYWYQQILGQGPKLLIQFQNNGVVDDSQLPKDRFSAERLKGVDSTLKIQPAKLEDSAVYLCASSLGLVTDTQYFGPGTRLTVL.

The CDR3 is CASSPPAGRSYNSPLHF. The CDR3 nucleotides are TGTGCCAGCTCCCCCCCCGCTGGGCGCTCCTATAATTCACCCCTCCACTTT. V is TRBV7-9 and J is TRBJ1-6; D uncertain. Germline V CDR1 and CDR2: SEHNR, FQNEAQ (reference sequence). The CDR3 contains 17 residues. V lost 8 bases to trimming and J lost 0 bases, with 17 bases between them.

V is TRBV28 and J is TRBJ2-7; D remains ambiguous. This CDR3 comprises 12 residues. Germline loops: CDR1 MDHEN, CDR2 SYDVKM. Trimming removed 6 bases at V and 3 bases at J, with 9 bases between. The CDR3 spells CASSVGDYEQYF. The CDR3 DNA sequence: TGTGCCAGCAGCGTAGGCGACTACGAGCAGTACTTC.

This sequence joins TRBV5-5 and TRBJ2-1; D not resolved. There are 16 residues in the CDR3. Germline V gene lookup returns CDR1 SGHKS and CDR2 YYEKEE (reference sequence). The germline V and J ends were trimmed by 3 bases and 1 base, with 14 bases remaining between them. The chain's CDR3 is CASSYEYTISYNEQFF. The CDR3 bases are TGTGCCAGCAGCTACGAGTACACCATTTCCTACAATGAGCAGTTCTTC.

V and J are TRBV7-2 and TRBJ1-1; weak D call: TRBD1 (6 bases). Looked up from germline, CDR1 is SGHTA and CDR2 is FQGNSA. The CDR3 has 15 residues. V lost 4 bases and J lost 5, with 17 bases in between. CDR3 coding DNA: TGTGCCAGCAGCTCGGGATGGGGGCTGCAGACTGAAGCTTTCTTT. Amino acids: CASSSGWGLQTEAFF.

The rearrangement joins TRBV13 to TRBJ2-3; no clear D gene. CDR1 is PRHDT, CDR2 FYEKMQ, per germline (reference sequence). The CDR3 consists of 14 residues. Trimming removed 5 bases at V and 10 bases at J, with 19 bases between. CDR3 region: CASSLTSNSKAQYF. The CDR3 bases are TGTGCCAGCAGCCTTACTTCTAATAGTAAGGCGCAGTATTTT.

This clone came up once. The rearrangement uses TRBV6-4 and TRBJ2-3; D gene uncertain. CDR3 length equals 15 residues. CDR1 and CDR2 from the germline V gene are MRHNA and SNTAGT. V lost 0 bases and J lost 0, with 7 bases in between. CDR3 sequence reads: CASSDSAASTDTQYF. In nucleotides, the CDR3 is TGTGCCAGCAGTGACTCTGCGGCAAGCACAGATACGCAGTATTTT.

This chain connects TRBV14 to TRBJ2-3; D gene ambiguous. This CDR3 region has 17 residues. V was trimmed by 4 bases and J by 2 bases, leaving 19 bases between them. Germline V CDR1 and CDR2: SGHDN, FVKESK. CDR3 sequence reads: CASSPGLTFLLTDTQYF. CDR3 DNA sequence: TGTGCCAGCAGCCCCGGGCTTACGTTCCTCCTCACAGATACGCAGTATTTT.

This clone turned up a few times. V usage is TRBV5-1 and J usage is TRBJ2-3; D unresolved. Germline-derived CDR1 and CDR2 are SGHRS and YFSETQ. The V gene lost 1 base and the J gene lost 1 base, with 13 bases spanning the gap. This CDR3 is built from 16 residues. The CDR3 DNA is TGCGCCAGCAGCTTGTTTGGAGAGGCGGGCACAGATACGCAGTATTTT. Its protein is CASSLFGEAGTDTQYF.

The chain links TRBV2 to TRBJ2-3; 8 bases agree with TRBD2. Germline trimming cut 7 bases from V and 3 bases from J; bases unmatched to any gene: 3. The CDR3 runs 13 residues. CDR1 is SNHLY, CDR2 FYNNEI, per germline. CDR3 DNA: TGTGCCAGCAATGCGGGAGGAACAGATACGCAGTATTTT. Amino acids: CASNAGGTDTQYF.

V and J are TRBV6-5 and TRBJ1-5; 8 nucleotides match TRBD1. After removal of 4 bases from V and 4 bases from J, the junction contained 6 bases not matched to a gene. The CDR3 has 15 residues. CDR1 is MNHEY, CDR2 SVGAGI, per germline. CDR3 nucleotide sequence: TGTGCCAGCAGTTCCCGGACAGGGAGGAATCAGCCCCAGCATTTT. Its protein is CASSSRTGRNQPQHF.

This clone was seen a single time. J is TRBJ2-7 and V is TRBV7-3; 7 bases are shared with TRBD2. Losses at the gene ends were 3 bases for V and 2 bases for J; bases not matched to a gene: 13. The CDR3 extends over 17 amino acids. Germline CDR1 is SGHTA and CDR2 is FQGTGA. This CDR3 reads CASSFYFREAPPYEQYF. CDR3 DNA sequence: TGTGCCAGCAGCTTCTACTTCCGGGAGGCGCCCCCCTACGAGCAGTACTTC. Based on the CDR3 plus reference TRBV7-3 and TRBJ2-7, the full variable domain is GAGVSQTPSNKVTEKGKYVELRCDPISGHTALYWYRQSLGQGPEFLIYFQGTGAADDSGLPNDRFFAVRPEGSVSTLKIQRTERGDSAVYLCASSFYFREAPPYEQYFGPGTRLTVT.